A single sample gave rise to the 21 T cell receptor beta chains below, sequenced in a study of technical replicates of blood from a few donors. Using immunoSEQ multiplex PCR, the repertoire was profiled, and TCRdb retains in-frame clones only, with some absent. Of 55,000 to 75,000 clones in the sample, more than 75% are singletons; the top ten hold approximately 5.4%. Specimen: PBMCs. These receptors all stem from a human donor in good health. Some clones in this sample may be carry-over from other donors' samples.

This clone showed up just a few times. V and J are TRBV29-1 and TRBJ1-1; D remains ambiguous. Trimming took off 4 bases at V and 0 bases at J, with 6 bases between the two ends. Germline CDR1 and CDR2: SQVTM and ANQGSEA. CDR3 size: 12 residues. The CDR3 sequence is CSVVWLNTEAFF. For the CDR3, the DNA is TGCAGCGTTGTATGGCTGAACACTGAAGCTTTCTTT.

The rearrangement links TRBV30 to TRBJ1-3, with 7 bases identical to TRBD1. V gave up 2 bases and J gave up 4 bases; unmatched junction bases: 5. Germline V CDR1 and CDR2: GTSNPN, SVGIG (reference sequence). The CDR3 is 14 amino acids. CDR3 sequence: CAWSRAGGGNTIYF. The DNA of the CDR3 is TGTGCCTGGAGTCGGGCAGGGGGAGGAAACACCATATATTTT.

The CDR3 loop is CASRKTRPGTGDAEAFF. CDR3 nucleotide sequence: TGCGCCAGCAGGAAAACTCGACCCGGGACAGGGGACGCTGAAGCTTTCTTT. The chain has TRBV5-1 and TRBJ1-1, with 10 bases matching TRBD1. In germline, CDR1 is SGHRS, CDR2 YFSETQ. This CDR3 comprises 17 residues. V lost 5 bases and J lost 6; bases outside the gene matches: 16.

The chain carries TRBV27 and TRBJ1-2; tentatively, D is TRBD1 (6 bases). The germline V gene encodes CDR1 MNHEY and CDR2 SMNVEV (reference sequence). This CDR3 is built from 11 residues. CDR3 sequence: CAIRTAYGYTF. The CDR3 DNA reads TGTGCGATCCGGACAGCCTATGGCTACACCTTC.

The chain couples TRBV27 to TRBJ2-3, with 7 bases aligning to TRBD2. With 7 bases clipped from V and 3 bases from J, the junction kept 16 bases outside the gene matches. Germline V CDR1 and CDR2: MNHEY, SMNVEV (reference sequence). CDR3 size: 17 residues. The CDR3 sequence: CASIPGGLVRVTDTQYF. The CDR3 DNA reads TGTGCCAGCATCCCCGGCGGACTAGTCAGGGTTACAGATACGCAGTATTTT.

The chain employs TRBV5-1 and TRBJ2-7; 8 bases map to TRBD1. The CDR3 covers 14 residues. Per germline, CDR1 SGHRS and CDR2 YFSETQ. The V gene end was trimmed by 4 bases and the J gene end by 3 bases; junction bases not matched to a gene: 6. CDR3 region: CASSLDRAGYEQYF. DNA of the CDR3: TGCGCCAGCAGCCTGGACAGGGCAGGCTACGAGCAGTACTTC.

The rearrangement links TRBV30 to TRBJ1-1, with D possibly being TRBD1 (6 bases). Trimming took 1 base from V and 0 from J, leaving 12 bases between them. This CDR3 is 15 amino acids long. Germline V lookup: CDR1 GTSNPN, CDR2 SVGIG (reference sequence). CDR3 in DNA: TGTGCCTGGAGTGGGGGGACAAACATGAACACTGAAGCTTTCTTT. Protein: CAWSGGTNMNTEAFF.

The chain joins TRBV7-9 to TRBJ1-4, with D perhaps TRBD1 (6 bases). The CDR3 contains 14 residues. V shed 3 bases and J shed 7 bases, with 12 bases lying between them. The germline CDR1 and CDR2 sequences are SEHNR and FQNEAQ (reference sequence). The DNA of the CDR3 is TGTGCCAGCAGCTTTCACCGGGACACTGAAAAACTGTTTTTT. Encoded protein: CASSFHRDTEKLFF.

This sequence joins TRBV4-3 and TRBJ2-2; 7 positions match TRBD1. The CDR3 sequence is 17 residues long. CDR1 and CDR2 (germline): LGHNA, YSLEER. After removal of 0 bases from V and 6 bases from J, the junction contained 10 bases not matched to a gene. The CDR3 bases are TGCGCCAGCAGCCAAGATATGGCAGGGGGATTCCCCGGGGAGCTGTTTTTT. It codes for CASSQDMAGGFPGELFF.

The chain links TRBV5-1 to TRBJ2-1; 8 bases line up with TRBD1. Trimming took 3 bases from V and 7 from J; bases not matched to a gene: 0. Germline CDR1 and CDR2: SGHRS and YFSETQ. The CDR3 has 12 amino acids. The CDR3 reads CASSWTGNEQFF. CDR3 DNA sequence: TGCGCCAGCAGCTGGACAGGGAATGAGCAGTTCTTC.

This chain links TRBV4-2 with TRBJ2-7, with TRBD1 as a possible D gene (6 bases). The length of the CDR3 is 15 residues. Germline lookup yields CDR1 LGHNA and CDR2 YNFKEQ. V was clipped by 4 bases and J by 6 bases, with 19 bases between them. CDR3 nucleotide sequence: TGTGCCAGCAGCCCCCAAAAAGGACAGAAGGCCGAGCAGTACTTC. Translated, it gives CASSPQKGQKAEQYF.

This sequence joins TRBV4-3 and TRBJ2-1, with a tentative D call TRBD2 (6 bases). V lost 0 bases and J lost 4, with 13 bases in between. This CDR3 spans 16 amino acids. From germline, CDR1 is LGHNA and CDR2 YSLEER. The CDR3 coding sequence is TGCGCCAGCAGCCAAGATAGCCTAGCGAGGTACAATGAGCAGTTCTTC. This codes for CASSQDSLARYNEQFF.

This chain links TRBV7-6 with TRBJ2-1, with 12 bases identical to TRBD2. V shed 0 bases, J shed 6 bases, and the junction held 6 bases outside the gene matches. The germline gives CDR1 SGHVS, CDR2 FNYEAQ. This CDR3 comprises 17 residues. The CDR3 DNA follows: TGTGCCAGCAGCTTAGCGGGAGGACTAGCGGGGACCAATGAGCAGTTCTTC. Translated: CASSLAGGLAGTNEQFF.

This clone was detected once. The CDR3 DNA follows: TGTGCCAGCAGCCTTACAGGGGCCGGCAATGGCTACACCTTC. Its protein is CASSLTGAGNGYTF. The chain is built from TRBV5-4 and TRBJ1-2; 7 bases align to TRBD1. Trimming cost V 4 bases and J 6 bases; bases outside gene matches: 9. This CDR3 is 14 amino acids long. Germline lookup yields CDR1 SGHNT and CDR2 YYREEE (reference sequence). Complete variable domain (other parts from reference TRBV5-4 and TRBJ1-2): ETGVTQSPTHLIKTRGQQVTLRCSSQSGHNTVSWYQQALGQGPQFIFQYYREEENGRGNFPPRFSGLQFPNYSSELNVNALELDDSALYLCASSLTGAGNGYTFGSGTRLTVV.

The chain combines TRBV2 with TRBJ2-7, with D perhaps matching TRBD2 (5 bases). In germline, CDR1 is SNHLY, CDR2 FYNNEI. The germline V and J ends were trimmed by 4 bases and 7 bases, with 8 bases remaining between them. The CDR3 is 11 residues long. CDR3 region: CASSASGEQYF. The CDR3 DNA sequence: TGTGCCAGCAGTGCGAGCGGAGAGCAGTACTTC.

The V gene is TRBV10-3, the J gene TRBJ1-2; 10 bases are a match to TRBD1. The CDR3 runs to 15 residues. V shed 5 bases, J shed 4 bases, and the junction held 7 bases outside the gene matches. The germline V gene has CDR1 ENHRY and CDR2 SYGVKD. Here the CDR3 reads CAISSPDRGGYGYTF. CDR3 DNA: TGTGCCATCAGTAGTCCGGACAGGGGGGGCTATGGCTACACCTTC.

V and J are TRBV30 and TRBJ2-7; 7 bases line up with TRBD1. V dropped 2 bases and J dropped 4; count of bases not matched to a gene: 2. This CDR3 is built from 12 residues. CDR1 is GTSNPN, CDR2 SVGIG, per germline (reference sequence). CDR3 coding DNA: TGTGCCTGGAGTCGGGACAGATACGAGCAGTACTTC. It translates to CAWSRDRYEQYF.

The chain is built from TRBV6-5 and TRBJ2-7; 7 bases are a match to TRBD2. V shed 6 bases and J 1 base; nucleotides not matched to a gene: 9. The CDR3 spans 15 residues. Germline CDR1 and CDR2: MNHEY and SVGAGI. The CDR3 bases are TGTGCCAGCAGCCCGCCGAAAGCGGGGTCCTACGAGCAGTACTTC. As protein: CASSPPKAGSYEQYF.

Only one count was recorded for this clone. The genes are TRBV10-3 and TRBJ1-1; D remains unclear. Trimming removed 10 bases from V and 0 bases from J, with 12 bases in between. This CDR3 spans 13 amino acids. Germline V gene sequence: CDR1 ENHRY, CDR2 SYGVKD. CDR3 protein: CATLDHMNTEAFF. CDR3 nucleotides: TGTGCCACGCTAGACCACATGAACACTGAAGCTTTCTTT.

The rearrangement links TRBV30 to TRBJ1-6; 9 positions agree with TRBD1. Trimming at V came to 7 bases and at J to 9 bases, leaving 4 bases not matched to a gene. Per the germline V gene, CDR1 is GTSNPN and CDR2 is SVGIG (reference sequence). The CDR3 is 12 amino acids. CDR3 sequence reads: CASDRGSSPLHF. CDR3 in DNA: TGTGCCTCGGACAGGGGAAGTTCACCCCTCCACTTT.

The chain recombines TRBV7-9 with TRBJ2-7; TRBD2 aligns across 12 bases. Germline V gene data show CDR1 as SEHNR and CDR2 as FQNEAQ (reference sequence). V lost 5 bases and J lost 1; bases outside the gene matches: 3. This CDR3 is built from 15 residues. For the CDR3, the DNA is TGTGCCAGCAGCCCTGGACTAGCGGGGTCCTACGAGCAGTACTTC. This gives the protein CASSPGLAGSYEQYF.